There are a few counts of the clone carrying this T cell receptor (beta chain). Germline V gene lookup returns CDR1 GTSNPN and CDR2 SVGIG (reference sequence). CDR3 length: 14 amino acids. Trimming removed 3 bases at V and 0 bases at J, with 9 bases between. The library targeted TCRbeta and was prepared with unique molecular identifiers. TCRdb reprocessed the PCR reads via MiXCR and lists one record per CDR3 protein. This table has about 830,000 distinct CDR3 sequences, approximately 15% appearing once. This sample is part of a study of T-cell reconstitution after alpha-beta-depleted transplantation in children.

Source: PBMCs, mostly from graft donor cells, taken 360 days after TCRalphabeta/CD19-depleted stem cell transplant. This clonotype originated in a male patient aged 10-17 years who had a stem cell transplant for acute lymphoblastic leukemia, so the T cells may come from the graft donor. This chain links TRBV30 with TRBJ2-4; D remains ambiguous. CDR3 sequence (DNA): TGTGCCTGGAGCGGGTTCTTAGCCAAAAACATTCAGTACTTC. It encodes CAWSGFLAKNIQYF.